The TCR beta chain described here comes from a study of blood T cells in healthy people across ages (dated by TCRdb to between 2015 and 2016). With regard to the full study: In model experiments, template switching captured roughly one uniquely barcoded TCR beta cDNA molecule for every two T cells. Age-related changes in TCR beta repertoire diversity were measured in the study by deep sequencing normalized with unique cDNA molecular identifiers. The donors were split into four age groups: young (average around 16 years), middle-aged (about 40), aged (more than 60) and long-lived (over 80). To avoid experimental bias, donors of different ages were spread randomly across the sequencing lanes. Two additional independent replicas of 1 million unique cDNA reads from the same blood draw were analyzed for two donors (one aged 18 to 30 and one aged 80 or older). Overall study results and their limits: Observed TCR beta diversity per million T cells fell roughly linearly with age, and a significant reduction was already apparent by age about 38. Estimates of total diversity from one million sequenced T cells were regarded as lower bounds and underestimates. Because donor CMV infection status was unknown, age-related changes in expanded clonotypes were potentially confounded. There was a strong correlation between observed TCR beta diversity and the percentage of naive T cells measured by flow cytometry. Bulk unsorted PBMC profiling prevented conclusive comparison of naive and antigen-experienced compartments. Compared with the aged group, the long-lived group had more naive CD4+ T cells, fewer expanded clones and increased TCR diversity, a pattern suggesting age selection.

The 39 donors, aged roughly 6 to 95 years, were systemically healthy Caucasian individuals from Russia. Each donor gave around 9.8 milliliters of peripheral blood, collected into EDTA-treated Vacutainer tubes. Ficoll-Paque density-gradient centrifugation was used to isolate PBMCs, with at least 7 million per sample. Trizol reagent was used to extract total RNA from PBMCs, with at least 6 micrograms per sample. For every donor, flow cytometry on a PBMC aliquot measured the percentage of naive CD45RAhigh/CD27high T cells. Trimming removed 6 bases from V and 1 base from J; the gene matches leave 8 bases unexplained. From the cysteine through the phenylalanine, the CDR3 covers 15 amino acids. Kept here is only the CDR3 DNA, which spans 45 bases and is read in frame from base 1. CDR1 and CDR2 are drawn from the germline V gene: MNHEY, SVGAGI. Libraries were built with 5' RACE. The instrument was an Illumina HiSeq 2500. A second PCR of about 7 to 12 cycles was performed with a sample-barcoded 5' primer and a J-beta primer mix. A template-switch 5' adaptor carrying 12 random nucleotides introduced a unique molecular identifier onto each TCR beta cDNA molecule. Each sample yielded at least 2.5 million CDR3-containing paired-end reads. All of the RNA was converted into first-strand cDNA using the Mint cDNA synthesis kit, with a TRBC-specific oligonucleotide serving as the primer. Following uracil-DNA glycosylase treatment, all cDNA underwent a first 18-cycle PCR with the universal primers M1SS and BC2_uni_R. From the authors' description of their analysis: Normalization of each sample was performed by random selection of 1 million high-quality reads, each carrying a distinct molecular identifier. Instead of being binned into consensus sequences, reads with shared molecular identifiers were discarded. MiTCR, set to a Q25 quality threshold and the strictest error-elimination algorithm, was used for CDR3 identification, clonotype clustering and error correction. A nonparametric unseen species model with Euler transformation was used to estimate lower-bound total TCR beta diversity. TCRdb reprocessing: public reads trimmed at Q25 with fastp, clones called with MiXCR, in-frame beta chains kept. One record per CDR3 amino acid sequence lists the most common genes and DNA. Clone size and V and J calls follow TCRdb, not the original study. The sample includes approximately 800,000 distinct CDR3 sequences, with around three fifths observed a single time. Roughly 24% of the sample is in the top ten clones.

A note on this clonotype: This clone's antigen is unknown. No base-level quality is on record; no much larger clone is a single base apart.

The chain was built from TRBV6-5 and TRBJ1-1; 7 bases in the junction line up with TRBD1. The sequenced sample was blood. The origin of this receptor is a man in his forties in good health. The CDR3 loop reads CASSPRTGSNTEAFF. Here is the DNA: TGTGCCAGCAGCCCCCGGACAGGATCGAACACTGAAGCTTTCTTT.